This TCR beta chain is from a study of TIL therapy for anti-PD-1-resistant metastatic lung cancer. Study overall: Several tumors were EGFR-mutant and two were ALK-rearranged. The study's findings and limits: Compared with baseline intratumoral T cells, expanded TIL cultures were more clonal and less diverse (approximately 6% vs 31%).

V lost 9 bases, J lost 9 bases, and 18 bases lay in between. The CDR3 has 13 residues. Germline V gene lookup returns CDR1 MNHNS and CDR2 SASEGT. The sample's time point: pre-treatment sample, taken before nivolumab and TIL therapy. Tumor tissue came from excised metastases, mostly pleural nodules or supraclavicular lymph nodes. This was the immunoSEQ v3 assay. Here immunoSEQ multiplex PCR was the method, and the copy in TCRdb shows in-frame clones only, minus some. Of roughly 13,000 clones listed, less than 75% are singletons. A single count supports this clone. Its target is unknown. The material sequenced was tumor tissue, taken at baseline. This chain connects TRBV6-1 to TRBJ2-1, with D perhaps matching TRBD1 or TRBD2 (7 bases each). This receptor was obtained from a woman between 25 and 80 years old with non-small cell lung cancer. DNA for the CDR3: TGTGCCAGTATCAGGGGGGGGGAGAGTGAGCAGTTCTTC. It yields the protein CASIRGGESEQFF.